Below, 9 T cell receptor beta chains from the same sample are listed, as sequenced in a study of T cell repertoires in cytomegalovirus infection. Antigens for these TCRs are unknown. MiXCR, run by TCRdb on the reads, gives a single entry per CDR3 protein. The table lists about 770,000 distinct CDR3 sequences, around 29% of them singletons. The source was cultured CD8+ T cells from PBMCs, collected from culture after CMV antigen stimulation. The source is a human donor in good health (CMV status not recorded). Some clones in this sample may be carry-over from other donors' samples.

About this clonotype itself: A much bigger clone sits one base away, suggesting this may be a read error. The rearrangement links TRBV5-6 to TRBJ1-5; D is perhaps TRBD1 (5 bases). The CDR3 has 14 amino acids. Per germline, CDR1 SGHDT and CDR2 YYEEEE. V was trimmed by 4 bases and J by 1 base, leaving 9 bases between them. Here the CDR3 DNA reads TGTGCCAGCAGCGTCCGGGACAGCAATCAGCCCCAGCATTTT. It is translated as CASSVRDSNQPQHF. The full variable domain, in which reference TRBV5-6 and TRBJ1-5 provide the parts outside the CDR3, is DAGVTQSPTHLIKTRGQQVTLRCSPKSGHDTVSWYQQALGQGPQFIFQYYEEEERQRGNFPDRFSGHQFPNYSSELNVNALLLGDSALYLCASSVRDSNQPQHFGDGTRLSIL.

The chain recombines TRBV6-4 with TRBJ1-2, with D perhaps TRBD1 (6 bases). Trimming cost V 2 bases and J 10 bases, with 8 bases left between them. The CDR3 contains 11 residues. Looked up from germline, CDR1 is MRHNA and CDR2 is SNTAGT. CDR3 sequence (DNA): TGTGCCAGCAGTGACAACAGGGTCTACACCTTC. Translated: CASSDNRVYTF.

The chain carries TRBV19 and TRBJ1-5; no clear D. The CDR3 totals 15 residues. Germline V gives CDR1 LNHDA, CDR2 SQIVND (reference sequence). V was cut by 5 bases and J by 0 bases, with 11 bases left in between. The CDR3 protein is CASSWNHGSNQPQHF. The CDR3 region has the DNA TGTGCCAGTAGTTGGAACCACGGTAGCAATCAGCCCCAGCATTTT. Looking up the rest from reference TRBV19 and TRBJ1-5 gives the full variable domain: DGGITQSPKYLFRKEGQNVTLSCEQNLNHDAMYWYRQDPGQGLRLIYYSQIVNDFQKGDIAEGYSVSREKKESFPLTVTSAQKNPTAFYLCASSWNHGSNQPQHFGDGTRLSIL.

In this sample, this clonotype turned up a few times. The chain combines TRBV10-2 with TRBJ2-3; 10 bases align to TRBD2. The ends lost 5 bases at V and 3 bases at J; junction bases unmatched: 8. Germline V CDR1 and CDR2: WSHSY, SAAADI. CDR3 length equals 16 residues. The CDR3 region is CASSFLAGAETDTQYF. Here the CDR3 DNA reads TGCGCCAGCAGTTTCCTAGCGGGGGCGGAAACAGATACGCAGTATTTT.

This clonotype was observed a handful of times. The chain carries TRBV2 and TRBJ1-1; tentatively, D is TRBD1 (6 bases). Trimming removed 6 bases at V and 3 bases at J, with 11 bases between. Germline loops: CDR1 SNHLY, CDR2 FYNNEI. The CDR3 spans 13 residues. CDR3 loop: CASRGAPYTEAFF. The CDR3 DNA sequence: TGTGCCAGCAGGGGGGCACCCTACACTGAAGCTTTCTTT.

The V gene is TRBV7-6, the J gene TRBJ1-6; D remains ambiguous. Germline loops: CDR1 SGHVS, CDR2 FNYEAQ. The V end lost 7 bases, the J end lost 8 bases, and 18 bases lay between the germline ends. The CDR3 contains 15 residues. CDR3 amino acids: CASTLWVGSDSPLHF. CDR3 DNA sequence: TGTGCCAGCACCCTATGGGTAGGGTCTGATTCACCCCTCCACTTT.

In DNA form, the CDR3 reads TGTGCCAGCGCCTCTCCTGCGGGGACTGAGCAGTTCTTC. Translation gives CASASPAGTEQFF. The V and J genes are TRBV7-8 and TRBJ2-1; a possible D gene is TRBD2 (6 bases). The V and J ends lost 8 bases and 9 bases respectively, with 17 bases between them. Germline assignment: CDR1 SGHVS and CDR2 FQNEAQ. The CDR3 runs to 13 residues.

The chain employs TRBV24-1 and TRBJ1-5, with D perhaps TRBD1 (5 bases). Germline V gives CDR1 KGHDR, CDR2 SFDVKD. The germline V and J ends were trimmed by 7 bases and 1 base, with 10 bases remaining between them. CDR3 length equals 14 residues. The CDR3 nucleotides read TGTGCCACCAGCCCACAGGAGAGCAATCAGCCCCAGCATTTT. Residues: CATSPQESNQPQHF.

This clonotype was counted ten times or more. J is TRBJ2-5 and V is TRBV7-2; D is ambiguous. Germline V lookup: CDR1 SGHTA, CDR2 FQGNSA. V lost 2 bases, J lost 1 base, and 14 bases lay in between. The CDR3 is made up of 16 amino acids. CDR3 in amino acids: CASSLFAFLTQETQYF. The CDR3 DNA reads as TGTGCCAGCAGCTTATTTGCGTTCTTGACCCAAGAGACCCAGTACTTC.